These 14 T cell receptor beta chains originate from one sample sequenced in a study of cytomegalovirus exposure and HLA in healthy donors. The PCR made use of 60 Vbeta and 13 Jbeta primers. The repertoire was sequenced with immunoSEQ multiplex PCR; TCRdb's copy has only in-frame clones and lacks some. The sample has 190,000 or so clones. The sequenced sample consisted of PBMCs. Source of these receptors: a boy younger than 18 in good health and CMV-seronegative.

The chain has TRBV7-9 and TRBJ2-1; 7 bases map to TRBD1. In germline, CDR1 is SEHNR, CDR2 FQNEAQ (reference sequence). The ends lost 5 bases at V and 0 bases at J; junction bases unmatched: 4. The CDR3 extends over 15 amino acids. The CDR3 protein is CASSRRDSSYNEQFF. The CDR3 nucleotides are TGTGCCAGCAGCCGCCGGGACAGCTCCTACAATGAGCAGTTCTTC.

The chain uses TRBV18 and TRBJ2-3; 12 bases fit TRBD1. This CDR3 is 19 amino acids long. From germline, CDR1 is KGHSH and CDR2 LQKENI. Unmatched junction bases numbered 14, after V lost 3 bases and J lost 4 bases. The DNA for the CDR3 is TGTGCCAGCTCACCTCGGTGGGGGTCCGGGACAGGGGGCGCAGATACGCAGTATTTT. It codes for CASSPRWGSGTGGADTQYF.

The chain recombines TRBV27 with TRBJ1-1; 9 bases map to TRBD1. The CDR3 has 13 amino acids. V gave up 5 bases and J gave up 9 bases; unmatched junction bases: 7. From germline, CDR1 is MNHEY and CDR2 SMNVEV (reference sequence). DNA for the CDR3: TGTGCCAGCAGTCTCACACAGGGGGCGCAAGCTTTCTTT. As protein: CASSLTQGAQAFF.

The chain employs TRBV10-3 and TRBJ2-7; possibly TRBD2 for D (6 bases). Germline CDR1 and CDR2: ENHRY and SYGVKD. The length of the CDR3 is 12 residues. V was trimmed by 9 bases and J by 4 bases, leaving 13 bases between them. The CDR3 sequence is CAIAGRGYEQYF. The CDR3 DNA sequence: TGTGCCATTGCGGGCCGGGGGTACGAGCAGTACTTC.

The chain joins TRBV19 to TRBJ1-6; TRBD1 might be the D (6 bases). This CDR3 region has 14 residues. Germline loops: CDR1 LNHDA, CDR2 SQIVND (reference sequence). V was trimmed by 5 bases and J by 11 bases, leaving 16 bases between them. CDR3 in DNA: TGTGCCAGTAGTGTACAGGGCAACCCACCACCCCTCCACTTT. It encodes CASSVQGNPPPLHF.

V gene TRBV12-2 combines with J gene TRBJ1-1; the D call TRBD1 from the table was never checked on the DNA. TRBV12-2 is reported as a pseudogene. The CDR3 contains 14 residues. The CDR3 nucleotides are TGTGCAAGTCGCGAAATGGGACAGGTAACTGAAGCTTTCTTT. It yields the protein CASREMGQVTEAFF.

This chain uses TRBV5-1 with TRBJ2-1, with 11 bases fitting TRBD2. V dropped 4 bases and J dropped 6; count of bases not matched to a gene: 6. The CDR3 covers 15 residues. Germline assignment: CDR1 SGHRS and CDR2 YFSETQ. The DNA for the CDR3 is TGCGCCAGCAGCAAACTAGCGGGGGCCCTCAATGAGCAGTTCTTC. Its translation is CASSKLAGALNEQFF.

The CDR3 is CASSPGQGYYGYTF. CDR3 nucleotides: TGTGCCAGCAGTCCGGGACAGGGCTACTATGGCTACACCTTC. The chain recombines TRBV6-4 with TRBJ1-2, with 9 bases matching TRBD1. The CDR3 length is 14 residues. Per germline, CDR1 MRHNA and CDR2 SNTAGT. Trimming cost V 5 bases and J 3 bases; bases outside gene matches: 4.

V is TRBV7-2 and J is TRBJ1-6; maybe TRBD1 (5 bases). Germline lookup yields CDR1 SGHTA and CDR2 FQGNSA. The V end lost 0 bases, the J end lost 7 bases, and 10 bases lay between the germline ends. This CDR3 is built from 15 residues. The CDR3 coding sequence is TGTGCCAGCAGCTTAGCGGTCGGGGGAAATTCACCCCTCCACTTT. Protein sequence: CASSLAVGGNSPLHF.

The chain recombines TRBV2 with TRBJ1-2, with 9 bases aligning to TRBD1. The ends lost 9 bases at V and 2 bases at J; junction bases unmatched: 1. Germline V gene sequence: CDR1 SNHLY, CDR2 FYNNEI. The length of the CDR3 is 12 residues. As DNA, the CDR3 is TGTGCCAGACAGGGGGCGAACTATGGCTACACCTTC. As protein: CARQGANYGYTF.

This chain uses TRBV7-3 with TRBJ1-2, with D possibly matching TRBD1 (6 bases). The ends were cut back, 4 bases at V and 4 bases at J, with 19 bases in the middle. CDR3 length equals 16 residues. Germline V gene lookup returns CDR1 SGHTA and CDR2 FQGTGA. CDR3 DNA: TGTGCCAGCAGCTCACAACTACGGGACATTTTCTATGGCTACACCTTC. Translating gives CASSSQLRDIFYGYTF.

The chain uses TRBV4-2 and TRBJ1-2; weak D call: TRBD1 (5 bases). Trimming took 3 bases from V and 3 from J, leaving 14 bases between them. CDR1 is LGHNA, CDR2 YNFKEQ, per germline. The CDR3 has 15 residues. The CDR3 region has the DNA TGTGCCAGCAGCCATGGGGGGGAGAGTGACTATGGCTACACCTTC. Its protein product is CASSHGGESDYGYTF.

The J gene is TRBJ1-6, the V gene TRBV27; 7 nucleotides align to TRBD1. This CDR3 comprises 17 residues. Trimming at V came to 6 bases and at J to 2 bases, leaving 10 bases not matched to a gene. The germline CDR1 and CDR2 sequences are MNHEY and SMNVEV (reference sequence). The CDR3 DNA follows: TGTGCCAGCAGCCCTGCGGAGGGGGCCGCCTATAATTCACCCCTCCACTTT. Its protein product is CASSPAEGAAYNSPLHF.

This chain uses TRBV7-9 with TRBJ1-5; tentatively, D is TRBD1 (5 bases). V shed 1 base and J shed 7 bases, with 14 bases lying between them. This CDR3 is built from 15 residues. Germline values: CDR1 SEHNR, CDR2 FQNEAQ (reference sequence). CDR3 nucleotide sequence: TGTGCCAGCAGCTTAGGTCGGGGGTTGGAACAGCCCCAGCATTTT. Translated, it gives CASSLGRGLEQPQHF.